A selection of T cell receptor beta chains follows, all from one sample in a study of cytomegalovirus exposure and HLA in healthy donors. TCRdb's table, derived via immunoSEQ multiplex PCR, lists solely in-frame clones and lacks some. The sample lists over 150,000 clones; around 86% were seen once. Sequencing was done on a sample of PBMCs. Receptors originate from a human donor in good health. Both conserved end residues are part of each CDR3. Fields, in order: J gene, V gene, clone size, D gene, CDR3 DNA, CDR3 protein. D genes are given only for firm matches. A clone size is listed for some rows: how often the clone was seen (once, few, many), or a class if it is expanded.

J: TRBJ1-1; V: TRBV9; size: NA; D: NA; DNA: TGTGCCAGCAGCGTAACAACAGCGGGGCATGAAGCTTTCTTT; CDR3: CASSVTTAGHEAFF
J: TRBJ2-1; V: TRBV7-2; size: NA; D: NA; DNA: TGTGCCAGCAGCTCCCATAGAAGGAGCTCCTACAATGAGCAGTTCTTC; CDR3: CASSSHRRSSYNEQFF
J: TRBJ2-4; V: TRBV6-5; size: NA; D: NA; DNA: TGTGCCAGCAGACCTAACAGGGATCTTAGATACATTCAGTACTTC; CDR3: CASRPNRDLRYIQYF
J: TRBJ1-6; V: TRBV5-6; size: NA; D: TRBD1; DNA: TGTGCCAGCAGCCCCAATCGTCGACAGGGGGGCTATAATTCACCCCTCCACTTT; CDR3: CASSPNRRQGGYNSPLHF
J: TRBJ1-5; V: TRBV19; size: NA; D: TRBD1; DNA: TGTGCCAGTAGTCTAGGGGGCGTGGGCCAACAGCCCCAGCATTTT; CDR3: CASSLGGVGQQPQHF
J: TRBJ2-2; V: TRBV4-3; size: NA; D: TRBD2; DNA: TGCGCCAGCAGCCAGAAAGCGGGGGGGCTAACTGGTGAGCTGTTTTTT; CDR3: CASSQKAGGLTGELFF
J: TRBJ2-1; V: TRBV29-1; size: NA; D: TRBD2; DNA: TGCAGCGTGCGGCCTAGCGGGAGCAGAATCCACCACAATGAGCAGTTCTTC; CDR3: CSVRPSGSRIHHNEQFF
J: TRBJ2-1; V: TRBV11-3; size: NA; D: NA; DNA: TGTGCCAGCAGCTTAGAAGGCGGCGGGGGCAGGGAGCAGTTCTTC; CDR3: CASSLEGGGGREQFF
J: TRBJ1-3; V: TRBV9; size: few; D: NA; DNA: TGTGCCAGCAGCGTAGTTTCAGGGTCTGGAAACACCATATATTTT; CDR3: CASSVVSGSGNTIYF
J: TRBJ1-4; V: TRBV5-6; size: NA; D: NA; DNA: TGTGCCAGCAGTTCCCCTAGGGGGAATGAAAAACTGTTTTTT; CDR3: CASSSPRGNEKLFF
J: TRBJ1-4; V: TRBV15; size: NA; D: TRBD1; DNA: TGTGCCACCAGCAGATATCGGACAGGGGAGGATGAAAAACTGTTTTTT; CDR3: CATSRYRTGEDEKLFF
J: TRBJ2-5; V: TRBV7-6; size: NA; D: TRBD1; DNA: TGTGCCAGCAGCCCAGGGGGCGGCAGCGCCCCTAGAGAGACCCAGTACTTC; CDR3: CASSPGGGSAPRETQYF
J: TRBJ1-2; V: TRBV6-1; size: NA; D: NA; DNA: TGTGCCAGCAGTGAAGTACAGGAGGGGGGCTACACCTTC; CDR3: CASSEVQEGGYTF
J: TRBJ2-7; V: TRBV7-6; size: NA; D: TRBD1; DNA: TGTGCCAGCAGGCTCGGACAGGGGCCCTACGAGCAGTACTTC; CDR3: CASRLGQGPYEQYF
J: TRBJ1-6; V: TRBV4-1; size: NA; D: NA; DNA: TGCGCCAGCAGCCATGTTCAGGACATTTATTCACCCCTCCACTTT; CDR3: CASSHVQDIYSPLHF
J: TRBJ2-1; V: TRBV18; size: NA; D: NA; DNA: TGTGCCAGCTCTCCCGGGGAGTCTCGAGTCAATGAGCAGTTCTTC; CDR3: CASSPGESRVNEQFF
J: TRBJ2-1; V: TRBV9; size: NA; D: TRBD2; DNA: TGTGCCAGCAGTGCCGGGACTAGCGGTTACAATGAGCAGTTCTTC; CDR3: CASSAGTSGYNEQFF
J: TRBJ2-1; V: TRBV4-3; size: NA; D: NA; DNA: TGCGCCAGCAGCCAAGACAGGGGCTCCTACAATGAGCAGTTCTTC; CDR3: CASSQDRGSYNEQFF
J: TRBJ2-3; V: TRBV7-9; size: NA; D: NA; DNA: TGTGCCAGCAGCTTATCTCGGGACTCCCTCGCGTATTTT; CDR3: CASSLSRDSLAYF
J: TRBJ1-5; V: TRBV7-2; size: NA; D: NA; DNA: TGTGCCAGCAGCTTAGGGAGGGGGGGGAATCAGCCCCAGCATTTT; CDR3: CASSLGRGGNQPQHF
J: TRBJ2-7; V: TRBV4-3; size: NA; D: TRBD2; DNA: TGCGCCAGCAGCCTTGGACTAGCGGGGTTCTCCTACGAGCAGTACTTC; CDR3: CASSLGLAGFSYEQYF
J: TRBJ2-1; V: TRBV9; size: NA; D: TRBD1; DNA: TGTGCCAGCAGCGTAGGAGGGGGCACTGAGCAGTTCTTC; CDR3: CASSVGGGTEQFF
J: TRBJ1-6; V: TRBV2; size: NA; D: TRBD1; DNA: TGTGCCAGCAGTGATTCGAGACAGGGGCATAATTCACCCCTCCACTTT; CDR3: CASSDSRQGHNSPLHF
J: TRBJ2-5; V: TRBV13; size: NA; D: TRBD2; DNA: TGTGCCAGCAGCTCCGGGGGGGAACAAGAGACCCAGTACTTC; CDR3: CASSSGGEQETQYF
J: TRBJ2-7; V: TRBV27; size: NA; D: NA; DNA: TGTGCCAGCAGTTTAGAACCGGCTAGTTTTGTCCACGAGCAGTACTTC; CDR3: CASSLEPASFVHEQYF
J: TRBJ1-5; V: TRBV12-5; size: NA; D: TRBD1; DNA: TGTGGACCCCTACAGGGGGTCCATCAGCCCCAGCATTTT; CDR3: CGPLQGVHQPQHF
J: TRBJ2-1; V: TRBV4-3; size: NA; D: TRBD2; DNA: TGCGCCAGCAGCTTCCGGACTAGCGGGGAAGCCTACAATGAGCAGTTCTTC; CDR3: CASSFRTSGEAYNEQFF
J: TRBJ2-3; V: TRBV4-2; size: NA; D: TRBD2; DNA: TGTGCCAGCAGCCAAGGGACTAGCGGGGGGGCAGATACGCAGTATTTT; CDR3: CASSQGTSGGADTQYF
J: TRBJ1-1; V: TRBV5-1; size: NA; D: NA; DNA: TGCGCCAGCAGCTTGGGTAGGACAAACACTGAAGCTTTCTTT; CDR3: CASSLGRTNTEAFF
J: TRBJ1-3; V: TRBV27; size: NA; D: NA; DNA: TGTGCCAGCAGTTTATCGGCGGGAGCTGGAAACACCATATATTTT; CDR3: CASSLSAGAGNTIYF
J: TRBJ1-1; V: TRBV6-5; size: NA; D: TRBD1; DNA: TGTGCCAGCAGTTACTCGAATGGGGACAGTGAAGCTTTCTTT; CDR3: CASSYSNGDSEAFF
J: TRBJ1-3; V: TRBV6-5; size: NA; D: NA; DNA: TGTGCCAGCAGTTACCAGGACAGCTCTGGAAACACCATATATTTT; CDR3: CASSYQDSSGNTIYF
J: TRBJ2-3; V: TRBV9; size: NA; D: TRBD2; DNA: TGTGCCAGCGGCCTCTTTAGCGGGCGCACAGATACGCAGTATTTT; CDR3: CASGLFSGRTDTQYF
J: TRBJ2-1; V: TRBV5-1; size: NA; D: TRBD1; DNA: TGCGCCAGCAGCTCCGGGACAGGGACCTACAATGAGCAGTTCTTC; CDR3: CASSSGTGTYNEQFF
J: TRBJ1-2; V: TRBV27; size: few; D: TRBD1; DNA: TGTGCCAGCAGTGCAACCCCCAGGGGGCAAGGGTATGGCTACACCTTC; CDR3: CASSATPRGQGYGYTF
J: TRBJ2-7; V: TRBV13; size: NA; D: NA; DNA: TGTGCCAGCAGCTCCACCTCGACAGGTGGTCCCTACGAGCAGTACTTC; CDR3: CASSSTSTGGPYEQYF
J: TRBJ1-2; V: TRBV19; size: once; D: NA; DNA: TGTGCCAGTAGCGAAGGTGCGGTATGGGGCTACACCTTC; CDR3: CASSEGAVWGYTF
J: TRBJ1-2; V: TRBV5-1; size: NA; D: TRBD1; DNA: TGCGCCAGCAGCTTATTACAGGGGCGGGATGGCTACCCCTTC; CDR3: CASSLLQGRDGYPF
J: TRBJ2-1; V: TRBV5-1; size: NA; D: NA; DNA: TGCGCCAGCAGCTTGGGGGGCAGTAACTACAATGAGCAGTTCTTC; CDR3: CASSLGGSNYNEQFF
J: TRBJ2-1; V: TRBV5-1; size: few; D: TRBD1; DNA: TGCGCCAGCAGCGTAGGACAGGGGGATGAGCAGTTCTTC; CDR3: CASSVGQGDEQFF
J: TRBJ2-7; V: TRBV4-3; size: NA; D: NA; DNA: TGCGCCAGCAGCCTCACGGGCGGGGGCCTCTACGAGCAGTACTTC; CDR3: CASSLTGGGLYEQYF
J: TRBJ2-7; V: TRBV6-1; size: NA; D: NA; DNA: TGTGCCAGCAAATACTACGAGCAGTACTTC; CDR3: CASKYYEQYF
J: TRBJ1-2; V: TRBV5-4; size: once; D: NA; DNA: TGTGCCAGCAGCTTGGGGCAGGGGTACTATGGCTACACCTTC; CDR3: CASSLGQGYYGYTF
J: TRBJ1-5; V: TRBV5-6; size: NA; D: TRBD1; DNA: TGTGCCAGCAGCTTGGCAGGGGGCAGGGGGGGCAATCAGCCCCAGCATTTT; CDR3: CASSLAGGRGGNQPQHF
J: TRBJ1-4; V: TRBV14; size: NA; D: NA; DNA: TGTGCCAGCAGCCACCTGGGCCCCGGAGAAAAACTGTTTTTT; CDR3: CASSHLGPGEKLFF
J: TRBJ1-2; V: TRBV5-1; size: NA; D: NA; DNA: TGCGCCAGCAGCTTCGGACAGCTTAACTATGGCTACACCTTC; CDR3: CASSFGQLNYGYTF
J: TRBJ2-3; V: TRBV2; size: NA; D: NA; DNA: TGTGCCAGCAGTTTTACCGACCAGGCAAATACGCAGTATTTT; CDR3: CASSFTDQANTQYF
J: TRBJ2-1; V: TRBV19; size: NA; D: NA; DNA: TGTGCCAGTAACCCGACCGGGACTCCTTACAATGAGCAGTTCTTC; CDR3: CASNPTGTPYNEQFF
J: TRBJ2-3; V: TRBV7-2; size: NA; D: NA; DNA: TGTGCCAGCAGCTTAGAGATGACTCCCGGAGATACGCAGTATTTT; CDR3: CASSLEMTPGDTQYF
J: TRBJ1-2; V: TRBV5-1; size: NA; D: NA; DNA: TGCGCCAGCAGCTTGGCTCCGGGAGAATTCTATGGCTACACCTTC; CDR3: CASSLAPGEFYGYTF
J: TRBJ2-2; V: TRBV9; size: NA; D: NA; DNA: TGTGCCAGCAGCGTAGACGTGGGGCGTAACGGGGAGCTGTTTTTT; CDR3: CASSVDVGRNGELFF
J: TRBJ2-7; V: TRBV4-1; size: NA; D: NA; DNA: TGCGCCAGCAGTCCCGGGCCAGCGGCCTACGAGCAGTACTTC; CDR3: CASSPGPAAYEQYF
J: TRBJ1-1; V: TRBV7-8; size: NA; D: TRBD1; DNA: TGTGCCAGCAGCCCCGAGGGGACAGGGGGTTCCTACACTGAAGCTTTCTTT; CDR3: CASSPEGTGGSYTEAFF
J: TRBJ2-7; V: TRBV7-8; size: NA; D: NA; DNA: TGTGCCAGCAGCGCGAGGGGGTACTCCTACGAGCAGTACTTC; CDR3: CASSARGYSYEQYF
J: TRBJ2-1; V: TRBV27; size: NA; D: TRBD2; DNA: TGTGCCAGCGGCTTAACCGGGGGGGCCTACAATGAGCAGTTCTTC; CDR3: CASGLTGGAYNEQFF
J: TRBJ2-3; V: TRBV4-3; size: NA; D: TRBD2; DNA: TGCGCCAGCAGCCAAGATCGGGCCCAGCGGGGGAGCCAAGATACGCAGTATTTT; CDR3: CASSQDRAQRGSQDTQYF
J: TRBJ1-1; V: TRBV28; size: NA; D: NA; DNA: TGTGCCAGCAGTTTTTTAGGACAGTATGGTGAAGCTTTCTTT; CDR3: CASSFLGQYGEAFF